What follows are 5 T cell receptor beta chains derived from one specimen sequenced in a study of control samples from healthy donors and cancer patients. Sequencing was performed with immunoSEQ multiplex PCR; in TCRdb, only in-frame clones are kept and a portion is missing. The data hold 150,000 to 200,000 clones, with 85% to 95% observed a single time. The sample was blood. These receptors originate from a woman aged 18-30 years in good health.

The CDR3 is CASTRKERAAYEQYF. Written as DNA, the CDR3 is TGTGCCAGCACCCGGAAGGAGAGGGCCGCCTACGAGCAGTACTTC. The chain links TRBV2 to TRBJ2-7; perhaps TRBD2 as D (5 bases). Germline CDR1 is SNHLY and CDR2 is FYNNEI. The V and J ends lost 7 bases and 2 bases respectively, with 18 bases between them. The CDR3 extends over 15 amino acids. The whole variable domain, filled in from reference TRBV2 and TRBJ2-7, reads EPEVTQTPSHQVTQMGQEVILRCVPISNHLYFYWYRQILGQKVEFLVSFYNNEISEKSEIFDDQFSVERPDGSNFTLKIRSTKLEDSAMYFCASTRKERAAYEQYFGPGTRLTVT.

This chain uses TRBV18 with TRBJ2-1, with D tentatively TRBD2 (5 bases). The V and J ends lost 3 bases and 7 bases respectively, with 10 bases between them. CDR1 and CDR2 (germline): KGHSH, LQKENI. The CDR3 consists of 13 residues. The CDR3 bases are TGTGCCAGCTCACCCCTAGCAGTGAATGAGCAGTTCTTC. Encoded protein: CASSPLAVNEQFF.

V and J are TRBV4-2 and TRBJ2-7; 14 positions agree with TRBD2. This CDR3 has 14 residues. Germline CDR1 is LGHNA and CDR2 is YNFKEQ. V was clipped by 3 bases and J by 6 bases; unmatched bases: 1. CDR3 sequence reads: CASSQGLAGAEQYF. CDR3 DNA: TGTGCCAGCAGCCAGGGACTAGCGGGAGCCGAGCAGTACTTC.

The chain has TRBV27 and TRBJ1-2, with D tentatively TRBD1 (6 bases). V was pared by 7 bases and J by 4 bases, with 16 bases between. This CDR3 has 14 amino acids. The germline V gene encodes CDR1 MNHEY and CDR2 SMNVEV (reference sequence). CDR3 in DNA: TGTGCCAGCAAACCGTTGACAGGTTCCTATGGCTACACCTTC. Residues: CASKPLTGSYGYTF.

The chain links TRBV3-1 (or the pseudogene TRBV3-2) to TRBJ2-1; 13 bases match TRBD2. Germline V gene sequence: CDR1 LGHDT, CDR2 YNNKEL (reference sequence). Trimming removed 2 bases from V and 10 bases from J; junction bases left unmatched: 5. There are 15 residues in the CDR3. CDR3 residues: CASSQRGLAGREQFF. CDR3 DNA sequence: TGTGCCAGCAGCCAAAGGGGACTAGCGGGAAGGGAGCAGTTCTTC.